This TCR beta chain originates from a study of blood T cell repertoires in COVID-19. For the study at large: Samples taken during acute and convalescent COVID-19 were collected in the United States, Italy and Spain. Sample material is recorded as cDNA or gDNA derived from T cells, B-cell-depleted T cells, or PBMCs.

Authors' methods: Estimation of nucleated cell counts relied on the amplification of reference gene primers. Sequenced by immunoSEQ multiplex PCR; TCRdb stores in-frame clones only, minus some. The V and J calls and the clone size are those of that table, but D and trimming were determined from the DNA. The data show fewer than 200,000 clones, approximately 85% seen once. The V segment lost 4 bases and the J segment 7 bases; nucleotides outside the gene matches: 7. Germline CDR1 is SGHRS and CDR2 is YFSETQ. CDR3 size: 15 residues. The V gene is TRBV5-1, the J gene TRBJ1-6, with 8 bases fitting TRBD1. This sequence originates from a man aged 40-49 years who had recovered from COVID-19. Sequencing input: peripheral blood. CDR3 DNA: TGCGCCAGCAGCGCGGACAGGGTGGTAAATTCACCCCTCCACTTT. Amino acids: CASSADRVVNSPLHF.